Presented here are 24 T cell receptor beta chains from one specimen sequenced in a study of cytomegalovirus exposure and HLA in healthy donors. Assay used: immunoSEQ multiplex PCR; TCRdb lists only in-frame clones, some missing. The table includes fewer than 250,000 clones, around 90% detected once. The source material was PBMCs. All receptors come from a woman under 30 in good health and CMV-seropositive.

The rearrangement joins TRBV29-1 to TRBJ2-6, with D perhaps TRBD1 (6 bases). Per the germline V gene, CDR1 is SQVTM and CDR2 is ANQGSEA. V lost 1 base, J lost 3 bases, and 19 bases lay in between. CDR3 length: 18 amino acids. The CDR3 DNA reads TGCAGCGTTGAAGTTGGAGTGACAGGTTCAATTGGGGCCAACGTCCTGACTTTC. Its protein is CSVEVGVTGSIGANVLTF.

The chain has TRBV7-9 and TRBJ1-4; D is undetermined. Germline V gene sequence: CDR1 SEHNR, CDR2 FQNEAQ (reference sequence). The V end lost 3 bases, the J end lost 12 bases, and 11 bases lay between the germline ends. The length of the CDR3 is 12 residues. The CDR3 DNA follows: TGTGCCAGCAGCTTTGGCGCCGGAGAACTGTTTTTT. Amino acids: CASSFGAGELFF.

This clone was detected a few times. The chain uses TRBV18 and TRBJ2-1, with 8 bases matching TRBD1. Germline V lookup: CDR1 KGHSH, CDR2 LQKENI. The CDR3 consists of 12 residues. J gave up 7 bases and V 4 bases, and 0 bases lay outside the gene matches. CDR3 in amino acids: CASSRQGNEQFF. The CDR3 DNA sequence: TGTGCCAGCTCACGACAGGGGAATGAGCAGTTCTTC.

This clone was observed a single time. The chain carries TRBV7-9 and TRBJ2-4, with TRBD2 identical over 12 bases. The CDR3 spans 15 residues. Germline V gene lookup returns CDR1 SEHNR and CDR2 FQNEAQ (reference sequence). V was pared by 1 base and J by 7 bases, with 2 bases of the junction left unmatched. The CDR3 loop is CASSLGGTSGNIQYF. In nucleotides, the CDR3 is TGTGCCAGCAGCTTAGGCGGGACTAGCGGGAACATTCAGTACTTC.

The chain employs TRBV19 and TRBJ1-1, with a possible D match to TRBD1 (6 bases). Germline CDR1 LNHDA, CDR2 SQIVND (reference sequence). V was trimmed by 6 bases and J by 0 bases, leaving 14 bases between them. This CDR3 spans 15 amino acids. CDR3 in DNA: TGTGCCAGTAGGAGGGGGGGTACGATGAACACTGAAGCTTTCTTT. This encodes CASRRGGTMNTEAFF.

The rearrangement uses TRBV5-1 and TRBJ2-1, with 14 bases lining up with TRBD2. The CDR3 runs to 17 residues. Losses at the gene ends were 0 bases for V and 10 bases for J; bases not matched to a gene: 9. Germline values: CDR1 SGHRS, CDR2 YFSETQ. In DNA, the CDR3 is TGCGCCAGCAGCTTGGATCCGACTAGCGGGAGGGCCGGGGAGCAGTTCTTC. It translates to CASSLDPTSGRAGEQFF.

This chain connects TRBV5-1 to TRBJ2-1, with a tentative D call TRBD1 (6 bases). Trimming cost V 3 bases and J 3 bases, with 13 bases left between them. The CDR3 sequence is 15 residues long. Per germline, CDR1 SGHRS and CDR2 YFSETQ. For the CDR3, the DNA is TGCGCCAGCAGCTGGGGGCATGGGGGCTACAATGAGCAGTTCTTC. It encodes CASSWGHGGYNEQFF.

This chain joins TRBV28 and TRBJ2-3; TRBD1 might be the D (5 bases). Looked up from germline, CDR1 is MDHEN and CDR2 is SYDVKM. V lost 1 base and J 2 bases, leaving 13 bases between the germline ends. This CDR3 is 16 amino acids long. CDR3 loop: CASSLLETVTTDTQYF. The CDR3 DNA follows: TGTGCCAGCAGTTTATTGGAGACAGTAACCACAGATACGCAGTATTTT.

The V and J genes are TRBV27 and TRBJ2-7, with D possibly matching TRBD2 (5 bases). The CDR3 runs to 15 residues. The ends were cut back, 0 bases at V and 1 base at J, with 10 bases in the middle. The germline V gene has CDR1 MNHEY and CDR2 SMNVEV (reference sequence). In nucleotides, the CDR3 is TGTGCCAGCAGTTTATCCGGGAAAGGGTCCTACGAGCAGTACTTC. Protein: CASSLSGKGSYEQYF.

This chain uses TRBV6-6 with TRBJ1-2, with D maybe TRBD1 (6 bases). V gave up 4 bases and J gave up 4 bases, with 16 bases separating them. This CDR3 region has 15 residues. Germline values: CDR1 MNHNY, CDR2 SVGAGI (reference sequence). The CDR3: CASSFTGITAYGYTF. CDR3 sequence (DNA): TGTGCCAGCAGTTTTACAGGGATCACCGCCTATGGCTACACCTTC.

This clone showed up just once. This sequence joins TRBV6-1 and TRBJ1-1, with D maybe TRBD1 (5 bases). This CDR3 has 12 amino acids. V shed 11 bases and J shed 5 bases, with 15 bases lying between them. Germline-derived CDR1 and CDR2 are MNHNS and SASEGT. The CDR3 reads CALREGSTEAFF. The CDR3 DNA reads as TGTGCCCTCAGGGAGGGCTCAACTGAAGCTTTCTTT.

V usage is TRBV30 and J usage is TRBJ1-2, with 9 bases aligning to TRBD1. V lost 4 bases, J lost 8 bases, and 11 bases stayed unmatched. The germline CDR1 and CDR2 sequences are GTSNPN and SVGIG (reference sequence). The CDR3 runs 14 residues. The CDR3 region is CAWKTETGGEGYTF. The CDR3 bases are TGTGCCTGGAAGACCGAGACAGGGGGAGAAGGCTACACCTTC. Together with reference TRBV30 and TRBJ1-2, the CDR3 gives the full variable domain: SQTIHQWPATLVQPVGSPLSLECTVEGTSNPNLYWYRQAAGRGLQLLFYSVGIGQISSEVPQNLSASRPQDRQFILSSKKLLLSDSGFYLCAWKTETGGEGYTFGSGTRLTVV.

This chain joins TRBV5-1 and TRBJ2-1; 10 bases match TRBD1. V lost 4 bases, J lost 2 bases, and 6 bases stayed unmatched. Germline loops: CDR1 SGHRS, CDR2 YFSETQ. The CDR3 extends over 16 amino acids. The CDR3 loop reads CASSRGTGAPYNEQFF. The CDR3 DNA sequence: TGCGCCAGCAGCCGGGGGACAGGGGCCCCCTACAATGAGCAGTTCTTC.

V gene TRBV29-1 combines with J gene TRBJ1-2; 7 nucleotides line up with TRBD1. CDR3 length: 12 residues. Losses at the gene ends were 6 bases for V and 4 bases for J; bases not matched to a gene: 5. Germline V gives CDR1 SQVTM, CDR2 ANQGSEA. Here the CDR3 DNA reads TGCAGCGTACTGACAGGGATCTATGGCTACACCTTC. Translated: CSVLTGIYGYTF.

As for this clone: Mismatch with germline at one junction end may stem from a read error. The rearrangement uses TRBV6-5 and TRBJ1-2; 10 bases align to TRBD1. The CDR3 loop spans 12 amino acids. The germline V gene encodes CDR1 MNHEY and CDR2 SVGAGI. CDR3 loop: CASSRTGGGYIF. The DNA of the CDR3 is TGTGCCAGCAGCCGGACAGGGGGAGGCTACATCTTC.

The CDR3 sequence: CASSTTLDRANYGYTF. CDR3 DNA: TGTGCCAGCAGCACTACCCTCGACAGGGCTAACTATGGCTACACCTTC. The gene calls are TRBV27 and TRBJ1-2; the match to TRBD1 covers 7 bases. Per germline, CDR1 MNHEY and CDR2 SMNVEV (reference sequence). V lost 6 bases to trimming and J lost 0 bases; unmatched junction nucleotides: 10. This CDR3 region has 16 residues.

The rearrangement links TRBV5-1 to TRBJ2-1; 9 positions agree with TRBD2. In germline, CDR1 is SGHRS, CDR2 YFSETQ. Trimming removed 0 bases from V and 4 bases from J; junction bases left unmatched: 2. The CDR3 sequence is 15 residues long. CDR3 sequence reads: CASSLATSGYNEQFF. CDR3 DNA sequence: TGCGCCAGCAGCTTGGCGACTAGCGGATACAATGAGCAGTTCTTC.

CDR3 sequence reads: CASSRPETGLAGERETQYF. DNA of the CDR3: TGTGCCAGCTCACGCCCCGAGACAGGACTAGCGGGGGAGCGGGAGACCCAGTACTTC. The gene calls are TRBV18 and TRBJ2-5, with TRBD2 matching 13 bases. Germline lookup yields CDR1 KGHSH and CDR2 LQKENI. CDR3 length equals 19 residues. Unmatched junction bases numbered 16, after V lost 4 bases and J lost 5 bases.

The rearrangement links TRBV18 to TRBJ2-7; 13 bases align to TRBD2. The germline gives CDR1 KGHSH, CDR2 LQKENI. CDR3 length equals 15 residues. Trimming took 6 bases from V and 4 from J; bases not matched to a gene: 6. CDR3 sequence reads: CASSLGLAGAYEQYF. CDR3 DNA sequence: TGTGCCAGCTCTCTTGGACTAGCGGGAGCATACGAGCAGTACTTC.

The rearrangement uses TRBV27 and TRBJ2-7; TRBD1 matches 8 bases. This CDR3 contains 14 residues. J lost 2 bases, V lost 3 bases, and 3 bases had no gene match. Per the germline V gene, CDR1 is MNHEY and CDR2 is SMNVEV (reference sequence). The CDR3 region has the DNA TGTGCCAGCAGTTTGAGGGACAGGCCCTACGAGCAGTACTTC. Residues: CASSLRDRPYEQYF.

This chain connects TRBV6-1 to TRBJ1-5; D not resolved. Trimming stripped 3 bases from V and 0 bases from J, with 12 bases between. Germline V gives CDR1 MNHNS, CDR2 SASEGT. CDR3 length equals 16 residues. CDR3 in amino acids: CASSEAVDYSNQPQHF. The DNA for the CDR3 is TGTGCCAGCAGTGAGGCGGTGGATTATAGCAATCAGCCCCAGCATTTT.

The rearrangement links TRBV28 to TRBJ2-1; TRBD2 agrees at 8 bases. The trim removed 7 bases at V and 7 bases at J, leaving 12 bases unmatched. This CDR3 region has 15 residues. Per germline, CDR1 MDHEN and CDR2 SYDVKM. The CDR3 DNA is TGTGCCAGCAAAACGACCGGGACTAGTGTGAATGAGCAGTTCTTC. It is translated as CASKTTGTSVNEQFF.

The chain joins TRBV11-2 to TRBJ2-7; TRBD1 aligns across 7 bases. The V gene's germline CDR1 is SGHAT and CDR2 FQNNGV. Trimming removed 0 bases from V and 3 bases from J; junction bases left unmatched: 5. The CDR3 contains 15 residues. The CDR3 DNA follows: TGTGCCAGCAGCTTAGAGACAGGGCTGAACTACGAGCAGTACTTC. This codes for CASSLETGLNYEQYF.

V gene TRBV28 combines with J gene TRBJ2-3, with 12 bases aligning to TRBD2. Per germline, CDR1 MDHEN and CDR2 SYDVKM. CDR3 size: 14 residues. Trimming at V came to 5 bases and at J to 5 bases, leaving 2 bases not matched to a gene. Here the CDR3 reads CASSLGLAGDTQYF. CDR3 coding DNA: TGTGCCAGCAGTCTGGGACTAGCGGGAGATACGCAGTATTTT.